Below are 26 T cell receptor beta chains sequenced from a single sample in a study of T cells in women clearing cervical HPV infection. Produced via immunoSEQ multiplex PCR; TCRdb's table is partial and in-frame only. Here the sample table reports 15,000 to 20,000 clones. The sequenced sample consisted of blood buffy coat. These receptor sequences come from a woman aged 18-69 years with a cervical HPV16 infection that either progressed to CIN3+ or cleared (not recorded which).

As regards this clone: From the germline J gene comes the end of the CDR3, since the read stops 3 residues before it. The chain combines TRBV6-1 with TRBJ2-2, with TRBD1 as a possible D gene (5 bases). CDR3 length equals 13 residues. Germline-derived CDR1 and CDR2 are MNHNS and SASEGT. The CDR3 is CASSDRVREKLFF. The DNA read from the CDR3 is TGTGCCAGCAGTGACAGGGTGCGTGAAAAG.

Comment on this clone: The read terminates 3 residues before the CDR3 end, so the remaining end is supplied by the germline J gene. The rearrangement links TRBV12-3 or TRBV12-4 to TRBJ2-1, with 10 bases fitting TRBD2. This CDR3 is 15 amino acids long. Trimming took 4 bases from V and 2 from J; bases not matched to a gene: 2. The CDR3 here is CASSSSGGAYNEQFF. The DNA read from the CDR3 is TGTGCCAGCAGTTCGAGCGGGGGGGCCTACAATGAG.

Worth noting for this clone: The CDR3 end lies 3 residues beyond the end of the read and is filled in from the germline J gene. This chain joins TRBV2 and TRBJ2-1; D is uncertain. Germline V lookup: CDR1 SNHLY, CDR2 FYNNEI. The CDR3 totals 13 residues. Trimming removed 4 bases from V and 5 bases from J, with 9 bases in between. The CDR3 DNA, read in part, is TGTGCCAGCAGTGTGAGACGGGACAATGAG. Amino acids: CASSVRRDNE. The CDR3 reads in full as CASSVRRDNEQFF.

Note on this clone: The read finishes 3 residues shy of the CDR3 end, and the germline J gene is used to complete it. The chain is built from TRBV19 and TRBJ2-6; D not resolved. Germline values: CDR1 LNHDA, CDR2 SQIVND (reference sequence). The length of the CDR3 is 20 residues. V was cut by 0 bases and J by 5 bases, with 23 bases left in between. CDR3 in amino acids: CASSIDRVSSPPRRANVLTF. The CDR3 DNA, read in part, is TGTGCCAGTAGTATAGATCGTGTTAGCAGCCCCCCCCGGAGGGCCAACGTC.

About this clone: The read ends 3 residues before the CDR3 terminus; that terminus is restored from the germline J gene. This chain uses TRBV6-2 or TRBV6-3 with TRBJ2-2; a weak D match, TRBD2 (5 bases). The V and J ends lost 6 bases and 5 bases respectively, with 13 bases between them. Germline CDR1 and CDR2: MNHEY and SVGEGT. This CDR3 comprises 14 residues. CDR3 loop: CASRLTGVTGELFF. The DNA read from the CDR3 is TGTGCCAGCAGATTGACCGGGGTTACCGGGGAG.

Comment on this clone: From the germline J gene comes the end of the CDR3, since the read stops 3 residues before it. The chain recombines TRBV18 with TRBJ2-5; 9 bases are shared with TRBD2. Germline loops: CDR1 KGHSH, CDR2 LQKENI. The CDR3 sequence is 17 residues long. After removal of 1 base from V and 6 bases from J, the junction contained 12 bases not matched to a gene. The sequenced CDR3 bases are TGTGCCAGCTCACCACGAGCGGGGGGCACCTTTGGGAAGACC. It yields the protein CASSPRAGGTFGKT. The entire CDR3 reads CASSPRAGGTFGKTQYF.

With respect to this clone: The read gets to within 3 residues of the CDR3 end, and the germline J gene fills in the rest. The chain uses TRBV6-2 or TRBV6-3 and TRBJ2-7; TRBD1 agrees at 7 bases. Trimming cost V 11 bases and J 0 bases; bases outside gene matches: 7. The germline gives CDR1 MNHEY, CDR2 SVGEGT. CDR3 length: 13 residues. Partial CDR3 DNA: TGTGCCGCGAACAGGGGCTTCTCCTACGAG. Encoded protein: CAANRGFSYE. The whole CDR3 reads CAANRGFSYEQYF.

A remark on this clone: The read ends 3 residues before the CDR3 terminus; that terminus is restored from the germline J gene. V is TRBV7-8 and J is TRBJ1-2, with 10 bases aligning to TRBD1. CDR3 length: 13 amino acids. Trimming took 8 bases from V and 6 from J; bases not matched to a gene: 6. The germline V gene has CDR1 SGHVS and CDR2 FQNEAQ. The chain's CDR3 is CASSRGTGDGYTF. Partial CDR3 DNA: TGTGCCAGCTCCCGGGGGACAGGGGATGGC.

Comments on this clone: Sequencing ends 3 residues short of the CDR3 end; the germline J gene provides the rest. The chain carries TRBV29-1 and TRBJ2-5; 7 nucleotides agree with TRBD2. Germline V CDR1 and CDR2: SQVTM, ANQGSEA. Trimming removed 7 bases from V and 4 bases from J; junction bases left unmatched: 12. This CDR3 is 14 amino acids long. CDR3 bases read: TGCAGCGCTGGGGACTATTTGGGTGGAGAGACC. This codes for CSAGDYLGGET. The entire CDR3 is CSAGDYLGGETQYF.

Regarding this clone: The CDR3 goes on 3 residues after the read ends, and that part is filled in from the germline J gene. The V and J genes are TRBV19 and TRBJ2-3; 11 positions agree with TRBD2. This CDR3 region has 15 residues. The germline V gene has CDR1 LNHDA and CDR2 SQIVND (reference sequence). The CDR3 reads CASSMLAGGQETQYF. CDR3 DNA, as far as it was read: TGTGCCAGTAGTATGCTAGCGGGGGGCCAAGAGACG.

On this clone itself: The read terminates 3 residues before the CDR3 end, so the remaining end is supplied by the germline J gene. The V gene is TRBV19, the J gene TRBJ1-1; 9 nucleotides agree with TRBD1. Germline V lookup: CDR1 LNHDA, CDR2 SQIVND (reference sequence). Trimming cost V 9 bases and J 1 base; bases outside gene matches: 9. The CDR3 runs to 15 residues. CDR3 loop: CASKDGQGTNTEAFF. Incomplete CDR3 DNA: TGTGCCAGCAAAGACGGACAGGGGACGAACACTGAA.

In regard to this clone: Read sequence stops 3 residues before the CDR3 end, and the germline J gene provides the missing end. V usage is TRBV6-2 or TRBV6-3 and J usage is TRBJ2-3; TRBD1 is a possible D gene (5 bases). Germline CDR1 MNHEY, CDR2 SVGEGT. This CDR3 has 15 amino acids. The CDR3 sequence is CASSYSSRAQETQYF. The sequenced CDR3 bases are TGTGCCAGCAGTTACTCATCCAGGGCCCAAGAGACG.

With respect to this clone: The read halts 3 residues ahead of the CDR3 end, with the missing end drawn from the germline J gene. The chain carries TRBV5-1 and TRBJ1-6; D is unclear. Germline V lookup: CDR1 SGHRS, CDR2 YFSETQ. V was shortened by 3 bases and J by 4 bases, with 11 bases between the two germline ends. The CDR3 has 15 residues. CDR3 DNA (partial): TGCGCCAGCAGCTCCTCTCCTCCGTATAATTCACCC. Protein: CASSSSPPYNSP. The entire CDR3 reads CASSSSPPYNSPLHF. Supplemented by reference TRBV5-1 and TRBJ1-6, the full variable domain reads KAGVTQTPRYLIKTRGQQVTLSCSPISGHRSVSWYQQTPGQGLQFLFEYFSETQRNKGNFPGRFSGRQFSNSRSEMNVSTLELGDSALYLCASSSSPPYNSPLHFGNGTRLTVT.

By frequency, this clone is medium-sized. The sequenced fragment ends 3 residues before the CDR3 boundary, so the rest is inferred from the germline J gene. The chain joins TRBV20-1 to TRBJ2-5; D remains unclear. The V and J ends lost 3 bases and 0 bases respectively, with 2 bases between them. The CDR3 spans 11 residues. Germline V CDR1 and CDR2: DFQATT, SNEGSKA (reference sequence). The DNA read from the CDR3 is TGCAGTGCTAGCTACCAAGAGACC. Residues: CSASYQET. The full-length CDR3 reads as CSASYQETQYF.

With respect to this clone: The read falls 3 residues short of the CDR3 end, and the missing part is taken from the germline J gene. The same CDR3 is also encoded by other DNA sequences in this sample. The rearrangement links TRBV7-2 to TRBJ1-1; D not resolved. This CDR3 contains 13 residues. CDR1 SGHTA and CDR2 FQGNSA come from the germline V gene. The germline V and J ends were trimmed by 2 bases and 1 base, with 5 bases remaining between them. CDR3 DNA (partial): TGTGCCAGCAGCTTAACTACGAACACTGAA. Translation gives CASSLTTNTE. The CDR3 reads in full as CASSLTTNTEAFF.

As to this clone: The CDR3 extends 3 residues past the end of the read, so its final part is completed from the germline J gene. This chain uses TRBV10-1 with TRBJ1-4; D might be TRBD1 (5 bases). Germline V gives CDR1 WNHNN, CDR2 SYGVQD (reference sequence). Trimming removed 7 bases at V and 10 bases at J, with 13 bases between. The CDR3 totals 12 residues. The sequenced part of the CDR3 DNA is TGCGCCAGCACGGGGGGAACAAGAAAA. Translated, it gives CASTGGTRK. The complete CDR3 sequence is CASTGGTRKLFF.

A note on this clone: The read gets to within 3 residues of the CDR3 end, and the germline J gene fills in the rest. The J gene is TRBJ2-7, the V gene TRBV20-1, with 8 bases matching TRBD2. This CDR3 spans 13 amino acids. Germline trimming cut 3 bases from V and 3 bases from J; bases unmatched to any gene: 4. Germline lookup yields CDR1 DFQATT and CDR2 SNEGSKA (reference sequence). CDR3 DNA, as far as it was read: TGCAGTGCTAGCGGGGGGGGCCTCTACGAG. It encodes CSASGGGLYE. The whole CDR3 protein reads CSASGGGLYEQYF.

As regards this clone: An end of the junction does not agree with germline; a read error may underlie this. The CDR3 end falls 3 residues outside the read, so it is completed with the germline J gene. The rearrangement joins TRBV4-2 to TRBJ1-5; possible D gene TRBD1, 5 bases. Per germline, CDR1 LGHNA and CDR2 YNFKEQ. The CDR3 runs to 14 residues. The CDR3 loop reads CASSQDYGGQPQHF. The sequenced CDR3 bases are TGCGCCAGCAGCCAAGATTACGGGGGACAGCCC.

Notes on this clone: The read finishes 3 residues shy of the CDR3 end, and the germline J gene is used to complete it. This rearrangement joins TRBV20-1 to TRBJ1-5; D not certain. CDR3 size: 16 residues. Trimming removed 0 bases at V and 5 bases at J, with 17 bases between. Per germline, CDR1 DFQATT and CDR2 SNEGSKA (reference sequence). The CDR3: CSARDLGDSGYQPQHF. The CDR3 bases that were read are TGCAGTGCTAGAGATCTCGGGGATTCGGGCTATCAGCCC.

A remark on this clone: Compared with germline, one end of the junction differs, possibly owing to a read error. The CDR3 protein is CASSQEAFISTDTQYF. Partial CDR3 DNA: TGCGCCAGCAGCCAAGAGGCCTTTATTAGCACAGATACG. This chain links TRBV4-2 with TRBJ2-3; D is unresolved. The read ends 3 residues shy of where the CDR3 ends; the end is completed using the germline J gene. The CDR3 has 16 amino acids. CDR1 is LGHNA and CDR2 is YNFKEQ in the germline V gene.

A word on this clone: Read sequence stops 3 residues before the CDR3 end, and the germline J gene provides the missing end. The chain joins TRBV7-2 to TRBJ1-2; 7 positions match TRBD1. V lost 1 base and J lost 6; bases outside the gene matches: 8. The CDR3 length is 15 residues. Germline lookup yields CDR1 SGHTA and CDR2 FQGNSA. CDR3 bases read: TGTGCCAGCAGCTTAGTCCCGGGGACAGCGGATGGC. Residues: CASSLVPGTADG. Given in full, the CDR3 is CASSLVPGTADGYTF.

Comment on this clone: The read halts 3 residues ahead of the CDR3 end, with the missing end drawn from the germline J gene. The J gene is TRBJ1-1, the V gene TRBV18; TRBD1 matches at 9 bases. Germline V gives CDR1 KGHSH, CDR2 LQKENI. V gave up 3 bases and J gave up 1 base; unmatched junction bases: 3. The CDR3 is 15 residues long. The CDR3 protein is CASSPGQGTNTEAFF. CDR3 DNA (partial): TGTGCCAGCTCACCGGGACAGGGTACGAACACTGAA.

The CDR3 spells CASSLGTRPRGANVLTF. Partial CDR3 DNA: TGTGCCAGCAGCTTAGGGACTAGACCTCGTGGGGCCAACGTC. The gene calls are TRBV7-8 and TRBJ2-6, with 7 positions matching TRBD2. The read is 3 residues too short to cover the CDR3 end, so that end is filled in from the germline J gene. This CDR3 has 17 amino acids. V lost 1 base, J lost 3 bases, and 6 bases stayed unmatched. Germline values: CDR1 SGHVS, CDR2 FQNEAQ.

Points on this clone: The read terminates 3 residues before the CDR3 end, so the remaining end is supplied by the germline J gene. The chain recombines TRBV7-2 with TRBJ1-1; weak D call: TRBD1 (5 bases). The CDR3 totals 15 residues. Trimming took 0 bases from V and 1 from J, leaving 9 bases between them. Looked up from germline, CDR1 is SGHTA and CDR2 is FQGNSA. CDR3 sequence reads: CASSLAATGNTEAFF. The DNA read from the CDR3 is TGTGCCAGCAGCTTAGCGGCCACAGGGAACACTGAA. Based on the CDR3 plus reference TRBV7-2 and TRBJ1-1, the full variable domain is GAGVSQSPSNKVTEKGKDVELRCDPISGHTALYWYRQSLGQGLEFLIYFQGNSAPDKSGLPSDRFSAERTGGSVSTLTIQRTQQEDSAVYLCASSLAATGNTEAFFGQGTRLTVV.

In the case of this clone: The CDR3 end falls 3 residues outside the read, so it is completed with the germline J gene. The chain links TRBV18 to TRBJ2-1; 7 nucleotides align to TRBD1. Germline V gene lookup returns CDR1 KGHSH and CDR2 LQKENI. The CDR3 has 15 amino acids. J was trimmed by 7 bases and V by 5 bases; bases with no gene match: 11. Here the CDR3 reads CASSSATGILNEQFF. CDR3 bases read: TGTGCCAGCTCATCCGCGACAGGGATTTTGAATGAG.

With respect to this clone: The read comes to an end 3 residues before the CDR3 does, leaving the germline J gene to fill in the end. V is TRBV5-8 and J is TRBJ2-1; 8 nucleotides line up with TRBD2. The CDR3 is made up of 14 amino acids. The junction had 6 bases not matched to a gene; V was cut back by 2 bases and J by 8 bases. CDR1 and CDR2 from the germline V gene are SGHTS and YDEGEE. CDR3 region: CASSFPGTRYEQFF. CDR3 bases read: TGTGCCAGCAGCTTCCCTGGGACTAGATATGAG.